The 30 T cell receptor beta chains below were found in one sample sequenced in a study of T cells in localized non-small cell lung cancer. Here immunoSEQ multiplex PCR was the method, and the copy in TCRdb shows in-frame clones only, minus some. The table shows tens of thousands of clones, with more than 75% occurring only once. The sequencing here drew on peripheral blood, taken before any cancer treatment. These receptors all stem from a woman aged 40-70 years with stage I squamous cell lung carcinoma.

This sequence joins TRBV6-5 and TRBJ2-7, with 11 bases lining up with TRBD1. The V gene's germline CDR1 is MNHEY and CDR2 SVGAGI. V gave up 6 bases and J gave up 2 bases; unmatched junction bases: 6. The CDR3 sequence is 15 residues long. This chain's CDR3 is CASSVGTGGAYEQYF. CDR3 DNA sequence: TGTGCCAGCAGCGTCGGGACAGGGGGGGCCTACGAGCAGTACTTC.

The V and J genes are TRBV18 and TRBJ1-6; D is ambiguous. Germline values: CDR1 KGHSH, CDR2 LQKENI. The V end lost 2 bases, the J end lost 1 base, and 12 bases lay between the germline ends. The CDR3 runs 17 residues. The CDR3, as DNA: TGTGCCAGCTCACCAATCCTCTTGGGATCCTATAATTCACCCCTCCACTTT. Amino acids: CASSPILLGSYNSPLHF. The variable domain in full, with the rest retrieved from reference TRBV18 and TRBJ1-6, is NAGVMQNPRHLVRRRGQEARLRCSPMKGHSHVYWYRQLPEEGLKFMVYLQKENIIDESGMPKERFSAEFPKEGPSILRIQQVVRGDSAAYFCASSPILLGSYNSPLHFGNGTRLTVT.

The V call is TRBV10-2, the J call TRBJ2-7; D is unresolved. V was trimmed by 2 bases and J by 7 bases, leaving 12 bases between them. The CDR3 has 13 residues. In germline, CDR1 is WSHSY, CDR2 SAAADI. CDR3 loop: CASSERKESEQYF. In DNA form, the CDR3 reads TGCGCCAGCAGTGAGAGGAAGGAGAGTGAGCAGTACTTC.

A few counts support this clone. The chain recombines TRBV30 with TRBJ2-1; 9 bases map to TRBD2. The CDR3 covers 15 residues. CDR1 GTSNPN and CDR2 SVGIG come from the germline V gene (reference sequence). Trimming cost V 2 bases and J 2 bases; bases outside gene matches: 4. CDR3 protein: CAWSRASGAYNEQFF. The DNA for the CDR3 is TGTGCCTGGAGTCGGGCTAGCGGGGCCTACAATGAGCAGTTCTTC.

The gene calls are TRBV2 and TRBJ1-4; a weak D match, TRBD1 (6 bases). The CDR3 has 15 amino acids. V was cut by 4 bases and J by 5 bases, with 14 bases left in between. In germline, CDR1 is SNHLY, CDR2 FYNNEI. The CDR3 region is CASSGGGRRNEKLFF. The CDR3, as DNA: TGTGCCAGCAGTGGAGGGGGGCGTAGGAATGAAAAACTGTTTTTT.

The CDR3: CACRPIRDGIYEQYF. The CDR3 bases are TGTGCCTGCCGTCCTATCCGGGACGGAATCTACGAGCAGTACTTC. The chain recombines TRBV30 with TRBJ2-5, with D possibly being TRBD1 or TRBD2 (5 bases each). The J call may be faulty, since TRBJ2-7 better matches the DNA end. This CDR3 region has 15 residues. Germline V lookup: CDR1 GTSNPN, CDR2 SVGIG (reference sequence).

The genes are TRBV5-6 and TRBJ2-5, with 8 bases matching TRBD1. Trimming removed 3 bases from V and 1 base from J; junction bases left unmatched: 11. The CDR3 extends over 17 amino acids. Germline V gene sequence: CDR1 SGHDT, CDR2 YYEEEE. The CDR3 region has the DNA TGTGCCAGCAGCTCCACGAAAGGACAGGGAATCCAAGAGACCCAGTACTTC. Its protein product is CASSSTKGQGIQETQYF.

The gene calls are TRBV6-1 and TRBJ2-7; the D is unclear. Looked up from germline, CDR1 is MNHNS and CDR2 is SASEGT. The CDR3 contains 11 residues. V lost 5 bases to trimming and J lost 6 bases, with 8 bases between them. CDR3 residues: CASSSWGEQYF. The CDR3 region has the DNA TGTGCCAGCAGTTCTTGGGGCGAGCAGTACTTC.

The V call is TRBV6-5, the J call TRBJ2-3, with D possibly being TRBD2 (6 bases). V lost 4 bases and J 6 bases, leaving 17 bases between the germline ends. The CDR3 consists of 15 residues. Germline lookup yields CDR1 MNHEY and CDR2 SVGAGI. The CDR3 DNA is TGTGCCAGCAGTTTTAGCGGAGGGAGGTCCGATACGCAGTATTTT. Protein sequence: CASSFSGGRSDTQYF.

The gene calls are TRBV29-1 and TRBJ2-5; TRBD2 might be the D (7 bases). V was clipped by 2 bases and J by 5 bases, with 12 bases between them. This CDR3 has 13 amino acids. Per germline, CDR1 SQVTM and CDR2 ANQGSEA. The CDR3 region has the DNA TGCAGCGTTGAACGGGGGGCGCGGGAGACCCAGTACTTC. Protein sequence: CSVERGARETQYF.

The chain is built from TRBV27 and TRBJ2-7, with D perhaps matching TRBD1 or TRBD2 (5 bases each). Germline V CDR1 and CDR2: MNHEY, SMNVEV (reference sequence). Trimming shortened V by 3 bases and J by 2 bases, and 11 bases separated the two germline ends. This CDR3 contains 14 residues. The DNA for the CDR3 is TGTGCCAGCAGTTTTATAGGGACCACCTACGAGCAGTACTTC. Translation gives CASSFIGTTYEQYF.

CDR3 in amino acids: CASSLQGTGELFF. CDR3 in DNA: TGTGCCAGCAGTTTACAGGGAACCGGGGAGCTGTTTTTT. This sequence joins TRBV6-5 and TRBJ2-2, with TRBD1 as a possible D gene (6 bases). The CDR3 has 13 amino acids. Germline V gene lookup returns CDR1 MNHEY and CDR2 SVGAGI. The germline V and J ends were trimmed by 4 bases and 5 bases, with 8 bases remaining between them.

The chain couples TRBV9 to TRBJ1-1; no firm D call. The V gene lost 2 bases and the J gene lost 4 bases, with 9 bases spanning the gap. CDR3 size: 13 residues. Germline assignment: CDR1 SGDLS and CDR2 YYNGEE. As DNA, the CDR3 is TGTGCCAGCAGCGTCACCGCTGTCACTGAAGCTTTCTTT. This sequence encodes CASSVTAVTEAFF.

The chain has TRBV5-1 and TRBJ2-7; no firm D call. V was shortened by 0 bases and J by 5 bases, with 9 bases between the two germline ends. This CDR3 spans 13 amino acids. Germline V CDR1 and CDR2: SGHRS, YFSETQ. CDR3 sequence reads: CASSLGGFNEQYF. DNA of the CDR3: TGCGCCAGCAGCTTGGGGGGTTTCAACGAGCAGTACTTC.

The chain recombines TRBV11-1 with TRBJ2-5; 12 nucleotides match TRBD2. Germline values: CDR1 SGHAT, CDR2 FQDESV (reference sequence). V trimming: 0 bases; J trimming: 10 bases; junction bases outside the gene matches: 9. The CDR3 totals 16 residues. The CDR3 protein is CASSLAVTSGGRDQYF. CDR3 sequence (DNA): TGTGCCAGCAGCTTAGCGGTGACTAGCGGGGGAAGAGACCAGTACTTC.

V is TRBV7-9 and J is TRBJ1-6; D gene ambiguous. The V end was cut by 5 bases, the J end by 10 bases, with 9 bases between. The CDR3 spans 12 residues. The germline gives CDR1 SEHNR, CDR2 FQNEAQ (reference sequence). Here the CDR3 reads CASSPSRSPLHF. CDR3 nucleotides: TGTGCCAGCAGCCCCAGCCGGTCACCCCTCCACTTT.

The V gene is TRBV2, the J gene TRBJ1-3; unclear D gene. Germline values: CDR1 SNHLY, CDR2 FYNNEI. The length of the CDR3 is 15 residues. Trimming cost V 4 bases and J 0 bases, with 10 bases left between them. The CDR3: CASSGGPRSGNTIYF. The DNA for the CDR3 is TGTGCCAGCAGTGGAGGGCCCCGCTCTGGAAACACCATATATTTT.

The chain is built from TRBV6-5 and TRBJ1-1, with D unresolved. The germline V gene encodes CDR1 MNHEY and CDR2 SVGAGI. V was clipped by 6 bases and J by 0 bases, with 11 bases between them. The CDR3 extends over 14 amino acids. The CDR3 reads CASRKETLNTEAFF. The CDR3 DNA is TGTGCCAGCAGGAAGGAGACTCTGAACACTGAAGCTTTCTTT.

The chain has TRBV6-1 and TRBJ2-3; D perhaps matches TRBD2 (6 bases). The CDR3 has 17 amino acids. Germline CDR1 is MNHNS and CDR2 is SASEGT. V was trimmed by 3 bases and J by 5 bases, leaving 21 bases between them. Written as DNA, the CDR3 is TGTGCCAGCAGTGAGGTCCCGACTAGACGGGGGAAAGATACGCAGTATTTT. Residues: CASSEVPTRRGKDTQYF.

The chain couples TRBV5-6 to TRBJ2-7, with unresolved D. There are 13 residues in the CDR3. Germline CDR1 SGHDT, CDR2 YYEEEE. V lost 4 bases, J lost 1 base, and 9 bases lay in between. In DNA form, the CDR3 reads TGTGCCAGCAGCGTAGCACTATCCTACGAGCAGTACTTC. It yields the protein CASSVALSYEQYF.

This clone has just one count. The V and J genes are TRBV4-2 and TRBJ1-2; D remains ambiguous. Germline CDR1 and CDR2: LGHNA and YNFKEQ. Trimming stripped 0 bases from V and 3 bases from J, with 8 bases between. CDR3 length equals 14 residues. CDR3 nucleotide sequence: TGTGCCAGCAGCCAAGAAAGGGTTGACTATGGCTACACCTTC. This codes for CASSQERVDYGYTF.

The V call is TRBV25-1, the J call TRBJ2-7; D is unresolved. The germline V gene encodes CDR1 MGHDK and CDR2 SYGVNS. The length of the CDR3 is 13 residues. V was trimmed by 0 bases and J by 2 bases, leaving 5 bases between them. CDR3 bases: TGTGCCAGCAGTGAATATGGGCCCTACGAGCAGTACTTC. As protein: CASSEYGPYEQYF.

The rearrangement uses TRBV28 and TRBJ1-1; no clear D. The CDR3 loop spans 14 amino acids. V was clipped by 3 bases and J by 0 bases, with 8 bases between them. CDR1 is MDHEN, CDR2 SYDVKM, per germline. DNA of the CDR3: TGTGCCAGCAGTTTGCCTCACTTGAACACTGAAGCTTTCTTT. Translation: CASSLPHLNTEAFF. The full variable domain, with the rest looked up from reference TRBV28 and TRBJ1-1, is DVKVTQSSRYLVKRTGEKVFLECVQDMDHENMFWYRQDPGLGLRLIYFSYDVKMKEKGDIPEGYSVSREKKERFSLILESASTNQTSMYLCASSLPHLNTEAFFGQGTRLTVV.

This chain joins TRBV5-1 and TRBJ1-1; TRBD1 matches at 9 bases. CDR1 and CDR2 (germline): SGHRS, YFSETQ. V was pared by 3 bases and J by 7 bases, with 7 bases of the junction left unmatched. The CDR3 covers 14 residues. The CDR3 loop reads CASSSTGGADEAFF. CDR3 sequence (DNA): TGCGCCAGCAGCTCGACAGGGGGGGCTGATGAAGCTTTCTTT.

As regards this clone: This sample includes further DNA sequences coding for the same CDR3. The V gene is TRBV30, the J gene TRBJ1-3; D unresolved. This CDR3 comprises 12 residues. V dropped 4 bases and J dropped 0 bases, with 4 bases sitting between them. The germline V gene has CDR1 GTSNPN and CDR2 SVGIG (reference sequence). The CDR3 nucleotides are TGTGCCTGGACCGGCTCTGGAAACACCATATATTTT. This encodes CAWTGSGNTIYF.

The genes are TRBV5-1 and TRBJ2-7, with D unclear. CDR3 size: 11 residues. Trimming shortened V by 0 bases and J by 6 bases, and 4 bases separated the two germline ends. Germline CDR1 reads SGHRS; CDR2 reads YFSETQ. The CDR3 loop is CASSLAAEQYF. The DNA for the CDR3 is TGCGCCAGCAGCTTGGCGGCCGAGCAGTACTTC.

The chain recombines TRBV27 with TRBJ1-2; D ambiguous. This CDR3 contains 13 residues. The germline gives CDR1 MNHEY, CDR2 SMNVEV (reference sequence). V lost 3 bases and J lost 2, with 7 bases in between. This CDR3 is CASSLNNNYGYTF. The CDR3 nucleotides read TGTGCCAGCAGTTTGAATAACAACTATGGCTACACCTTC.

This sequence joins TRBV6-5 and TRBJ2-7, with a possible D match to TRBD1 (5 bases). Germline V gene data show CDR1 as MNHEY and CDR2 as SVGAGI. Between the trimmed V and J ends, which lost 7 bases and 2 bases, there was a span of 12 bases. This CDR3 has 13 amino acids. The DNA of the CDR3 is TGTGCCAGCACCTGGGCAGGGACCTACGAGCAGTACTTC. Translated: CASTWAGTYEQYF.

The chain recombines TRBV2 with TRBJ2-1, with TRBD2 identical over 12 bases. From germline, CDR1 is SNHLY and CDR2 FYNNEI. V gave up 5 bases and J gave up 9 bases; unmatched junction bases: 11. The CDR3 consists of 16 residues. CDR3 sequence: CASSTASGGAIGEQFF. In DNA form, the CDR3 reads TGTGCCAGCAGTACCGCTAGCGGGGGGGCCATTGGTGAGCAGTTCTTC. The whole variable domain, remainder taken from reference TRBV2 and TRBJ2-1, is EPEVTQTPSHQVTQMGQEVILRCVPISNHLYFYWYRQILGQKVEFLVSFYNNEISEKSEIFDDQFSVERPDGSNFTLKIRSTKLEDSAMYFCASSTASGGAIGEQFFGPGTRLTVL.

This chain connects TRBV6-5 to TRBJ1-5, with 7 bases that match TRBD1. The germline CDR1 and CDR2 sequences are MNHEY and SVGAGI. Trimming at V came to 5 bases and at J to 4 bases, leaving 8 bases not matched to a gene. The CDR3 contains 15 residues. CDR3: CASSRDRPNNQPQHF. Written as DNA, the CDR3 is TGTGCCAGCAGTAGGGACAGACCAAATAATCAGCCCCAGCATTTT.